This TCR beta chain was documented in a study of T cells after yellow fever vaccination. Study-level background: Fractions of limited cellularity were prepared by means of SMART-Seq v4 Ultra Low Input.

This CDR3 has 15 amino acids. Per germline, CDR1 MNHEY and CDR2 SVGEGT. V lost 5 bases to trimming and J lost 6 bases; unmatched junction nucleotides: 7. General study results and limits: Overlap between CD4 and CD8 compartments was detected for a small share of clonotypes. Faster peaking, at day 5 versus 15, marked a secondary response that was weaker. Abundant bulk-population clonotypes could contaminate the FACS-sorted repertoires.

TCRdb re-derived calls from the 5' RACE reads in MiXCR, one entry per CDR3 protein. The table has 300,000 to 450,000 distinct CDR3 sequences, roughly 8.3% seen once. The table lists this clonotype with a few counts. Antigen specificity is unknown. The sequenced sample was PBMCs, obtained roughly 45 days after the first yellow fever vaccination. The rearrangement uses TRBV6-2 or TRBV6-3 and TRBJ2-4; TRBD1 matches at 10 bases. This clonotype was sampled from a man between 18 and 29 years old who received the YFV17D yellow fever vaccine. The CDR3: CASSPGTGVANIQYF. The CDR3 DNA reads TGTGCCAGCAGTCCCGGGACAGGGGTTGCAAACATTCAGTACTTC.